Shown below are 27 T cell receptor beta chains from a single sample sequenced in a study of Graves' ophthalmopathy and Graves' hyperthyroidism. The sequenced template was RNA, covering the TCR beta CDR3 region. HTBI-primed first-round RT-PCR preceded second-round multiplex PCR. TCRdb reanalysed the multiplex PCR reads using MiXCR and keeps one entry per CDR3 protein. The sample shows about 600,000 distinct CDR3 sequences, roughly 40% of them seen only once. Sequencing was performed on peripheral blood or thyroid tissue (not recorded which). These receptors were taken from an adult man with Graves' hyperthyroidism.

This chain joins TRBV29-1 and TRBJ1-2; D is possibly TRBD1 (5 bases). The length of the CDR3 is 13 residues. Trimming stripped 7 bases from V and 1 base from J, with 13 bases between. CDR1 SQVTM and CDR2 ANQGSEA come from the germline V gene. The CDR3 loop is CSGTMTVNYGYTF. As DNA, the CDR3 is TGCAGCGGGACAATGACAGTTAACTATGGCTACACCTTC. Together with reference TRBV29-1 and TRBJ1-2, the CDR3 gives the full variable domain: SAVISQKPSRDICQRGTSLTIQCQVDSQVTMMFWYRQQPGQSLTLIATANQGSEATYESGFVIDKFPISRPNLTFSTLTVSNMSPEDSSIYLCSGTMTVNYGYTFGSGTRLTVV.

The chain couples TRBV12-3 or TRBV12-4 to TRBJ1-6; the D gene is possibly TRBD1 (5 bases). The V end was cut by 5 bases, the J end by 14 bases, with 16 bases between. The CDR3 has 13 residues. Here the CDR3 reads CASSIGTDRALHF. The CDR3 bases are TGTGCCAGCAGTATCGGGACTGATAGAGCCCTCCACTTT.

Worth noting for this clonotype: The CDR3 carries no conserved terminal phenylalanine or tryptophan, so it likely arises from a read error. The DNA is omitted, as the CDR3 cannot be located on it reliably, and the CDR3 follows TCRdb's listing. This chain links TRBV7-2 with TRBJ2-7. Ends included, the CDR3 has 10 residues. CDR1 is SGHTA, CDR2 FQGNSA, per germline. The CDR3 loop reads CASSLAYKPS.

This clonotype was observed many times. The CDR3 coding sequence is TGCAGTGCGGGGCGAGGGGGGGACTTGAATTCACCCCTCCACTTT. Translation: CSAGRGGDLNSPLHF. V is TRBV20-1 and J is TRBJ1-6; D is perhaps TRBD1 (6 bases). The germline V gene has CDR1 DFQATT and CDR2 SNEGSKA (reference sequence). This CDR3 spans 15 amino acids. V was cut by 6 bases and J by 7 bases, with 19 bases left in between.

This clonotype has a handful of counts. The gene calls are TRBV6-1 and TRBJ1-2; the match to TRBD1 covers 8 bases. CDR3 size: 13 residues. Per the germline V gene, CDR1 is MNHNS and CDR2 is SASEGT. V lost 5 bases, J lost 8 bases, and 7 bases stayed unmatched. As DNA, the CDR3 is TGTGCCAGCAGTCGGCAGGGGGCGGAAGGCTACACCTTC. It yields the protein CASSRQGAEGYTF.

Notes on this clonotype: One junction end does not reproduce the germline sequence, and a read error may be involved. The V call is TRBV7-9, the J call TRBJ1-1, with D perhaps TRBD1 (5 bases). CDR3 length: 12 residues. Germline CDR1 and CDR2: SEHNR and FQNEAQ (reference sequence). This CDR3 is CTSSLTGGEAFF. The DNA of the CDR3 is TGCACCAGCAGCTTAACGGGGGGGGAAGCTTTCTTT.

Concerning this clonotype itself: A read error may account for a junction end that differs from germline. The V and J genes are TRBV10-3 and TRBJ2-7, with a weak D call TRBD1 (6 bases). Germline values: CDR1 ENHRY, CDR2 SYGVKD. The CDR3 loop spans 15 amino acids. This CDR3 is CASSPSDRLTYEQYF. CDR3 DNA: TGTGCCAGCAGTCCCTCGGACAGACTCACCTACGAGCAGTACTTC.

In its sample, this clonotype was seen many times. This chain joins TRBV7-2 and TRBJ2-6; D is ambiguous. The CDR3 totals 15 residues. Germline V gene sequence: CDR1 SGHTA, CDR2 FQGNSA. V was shortened by 1 base and J by 3 bases, with 7 bases between the two germline ends. The CDR3, as DNA: TGTGCCAGCAGCTTAGGGGGTTATGGGGCCAACGTCCTGACTTTC. It specifies CASSLGGYGANVLTF. Combining the CDR3 with reference TRBV7-2 and TRBJ2-6 gives the whole variable domain GAGVSQSPSNKVTEKGKDVELRCDPISGHTALYWYRQSLGQGLEFLIYFQGNSAPDKSGLPSDRFSAERTGGSVSTLTIQRTQQEDSAVYLCASSLGGYGANVLTFGAGSRLTVL.

In its sample, this clonotype was seen once. CDR3 DNA: TGCAGTGCTAGTGAGTGGGCGATGGGCTACACCTTC. Protein: CSASEWAMGYTF. The chain links TRBV20-1 to TRBJ1-2; D uncertain. Germline CDR1 reads DFQATT; CDR2 reads SNEGSKA (reference sequence). The CDR3 sequence is 12 residues long. The V end lost 3 bases, the J end lost 8 bases, and 13 bases lay between the germline ends.

The chain is built from TRBV19 and TRBJ1-5, with TRBD1 matching over 9 bases. After removal of 3 bases from V and 7 bases from J, the junction contained 7 bases not matched to a gene. CDR3 length: 15 residues. Germline V lookup: CDR1 LNHDA, CDR2 SQIVND (reference sequence). DNA for the CDR3: TGTGCCAGTAGTATCCCCGGGACAGGGAGGCAGCCCCAGCATTTT. Encoded protein: CASSIPGTGRQPQHF.

The gene calls are TRBV5-1 and TRBJ2-7, with a weak D call TRBD1 (5 bases). The last part of the DNA fits TRBJ2-1 better; the J call may be wrong. CDR1 is SGHRS and CDR2 is YFSETQ in the germline V gene. The CDR3 spans 14 residues. The CDR3 DNA reads TGCGCCAGCAGCCCATCGAGCAGGGTTGGTGAGCAGTTCTTC. Its translation is CASSPSSRVGEQFF.

V and J are TRBV7-2 and TRBJ1-4; tentatively, D is TRBD1 (6 bases). CDR1 and CDR2 from the germline V gene are SGHTA and FQGNSA. The CDR3 covers 14 residues. The V end lost 3 bases, the J end lost 7 bases, and 12 bases lay between the germline ends. The CDR3 region has the DNA TGTGCCAGCAGCTTGGGGGGCGCGAGTGAAAAACTGTTTTTT. It specifies CASSLGGASEKLFF.

This rearrangement joins TRBV29-1 to TRBJ2-7; D is unresolved. This CDR3 comprises 13 residues. Trimming cost V 8 bases and J 3 bases, with 17 bases left between them. Germline V gene sequence: CDR1 SQVTM, CDR2 ANQGSEA. The CDR3 nucleotides read TGCAGCCAAGTACGCCGGCCGGGCTACGAGCAGTACTTC. Protein product: CSQVRRPGYEQYF.

V is TRBV7-9 and J is TRBJ1-1; the D gene is possibly TRBD1 (6 bases). Germline CDR1 reads SEHNR; CDR2 reads FQNEAQ (reference sequence). Between the trimmed V and J ends, which lost 4 bases and 1 base, there was a span of 10 bases. The CDR3 runs to 14 residues. In nucleotides, the CDR3 is TGTGCCAGCAGCTCCATGGGACAGAACACTGAAGCTTTCTTT. This sequence encodes CASSSMGQNTEAFF.

This clonotype was counted once. The chain combines TRBV20-1 with TRBJ1-1; the match to TRBD1 covers 8 bases. The length of the CDR3 is 15 residues. Germline lookup yields CDR1 DFQATT and CDR2 SNEGSKA (reference sequence). J gave up 0 bases and V 3 bases, and 6 bases lay outside the gene matches. CDR3 amino acids: CSASKLTGVNTEAFF. Written as DNA, the CDR3 is TGCAGTGCTAGTAAGCTGACAGGGGTGAACACTGAAGCTTTCTTT.

Comment on this clonotype: Since the CDR3 does not end with the conserved phenylalanine or tryptophan, this likely comes from a read error. DNA of the CDR3: TGCGCCAGCAGCCAGACAGGGGGAGGCACTGAAGCTTTCCTT. Its translation is CASSQTGGGTEAFL. The chain carries TRBV10-2 and TRBJ1-1, with 9 nucleotides matching TRBD1. The CDR3 runs 14 residues. Trimming at V came to 6 bases and at J to 4 bases, leaving 6 bases not matched to a gene. Germline V CDR1 and CDR2: WSHSY, SAAADI.

In nucleotides, the CDR3 is TGTGCCAGCAGCCCCCAAGGGAGGACCTCCCAAGAGACCCAGTACTTC. It is translated as CASSPQGRTSQETQYF. The chain combines TRBV11-2 with TRBJ2-5; D may be TRBD2 (6 bases). This CDR3 is built from 16 residues. Trimming took 5 bases from V and 1 from J, leaving 17 bases between them. CDR1 is SGHAT, CDR2 FQNNGV, per germline.

This clonotype has only a few counts. V is TRBV10-3 and J is TRBJ1-4; D unresolved. Germline V CDR1 and CDR2: ENHRY, SYGVKD. The CDR3 totals 16 residues. V was clipped by 2 bases and J by 8 bases, with 18 bases between them. The CDR3 spells CAISERAGAGREKLFF. The DNA for the CDR3 is TGTGCCATCAGTGAGAGAGCCGGAGCAGGAAGGGAAAAACTGTTTTTT.

The table lists this clonotype with a few counts. The chain links TRBV7-3 to TRBJ2-3; no firm D call. Germline V CDR1 and CDR2: SGHTA, FQGTGA. Deletions cut 0 bases from V and 1 base from J, with 5 bases between. The CDR3 contains 14 residues. CDR3 DNA sequence: TGTGCCAGCAGCTTAACCTCGCGCACAGATACGCAGTATTTT. Protein product: CASSLTSRTDTQYF. Using reference TRBV7-3 and TRBJ2-3 for the parts outside the CDR3, the full variable domain is GAGVSQTPSNKVTEKGKYVELRCDPISGHTALYWYRQSLGQGPEFLIYFQGTGAADDSGLPNDRFFAVRPEGSVSTLKIQRTERGDSAVYLCASSLTSRTDTQYFGPGTRLTVL.

The chain links TRBV28 to TRBJ1-5, with D unclear. V was shortened by 8 bases and J by 3 bases, with 8 bases between the two germline ends. This CDR3 is built from 12 residues. CDR1 MDHEN and CDR2 SYDVKM come from the germline V gene. CDR3 residues: CASWVVNQPQHF. The CDR3 nucleotides are TGTGCCAGCTGGGTAGTCAATCAGCCCCAGCATTTT.

As for this clonotype: At one boundary the junction diverges from the germline segment, which might be a read error. CDR3 region: CATSEDQGGVTQYF. The CDR3 DNA follows: TGCGCCACCAGTGAGGACCAAGGAGGCGTGACCCAGTACTTC. The chain has TRBV10-2 and TRBJ2-5, with a possible D match to TRBD2 (5 bases). Germline CDR1 reads WSHSY; CDR2 reads SAAADI. The CDR3 has 14 amino acids.

The rearrangement uses TRBV5-4 and TRBJ2-7; 8 bases map to TRBD1. Trimming at V came to 4 bases and at J to 7 bases, leaving 13 bases not matched to a gene. CDR3 size: 15 residues. The V gene's germline CDR1 is SGHNT and CDR2 YYREEE (reference sequence). The DNA for the CDR3 is TGTGCCAGCAGCCCTCAGGGGGCGGTGGGGAATGAGCAGTACTTC. Protein: CASSPQGAVGNEQYF. The whole variable domain, remainder taken from reference TRBV5-4 and TRBJ2-7, is ETGVTQSPTHLIKTRGQQVTLRCSSQSGHNTVSWYQQALGQGPQFIFQYYREEENGRGNFPPRFSGLQFPNYSSELNVNALELDDSALYLCASSPQGAVGNEQYFGPGTRLTVT.

A word on this clonotype: One base away lies a much larger clone, so this may be a sequencing read error. CDR3 in DNA: TGTGCCACCAGGAGAGGGGCGGGGGCTGACTATGGCTACACCTTC. This translates into CATRRGAGADYGYTF. The genes are TRBV11-2 and TRBJ1-2, with a weak D call TRBD1 (6 bases). The CDR3 sequence is 15 residues long. Germline V gives CDR1 SGHAT, CDR2 FQNNGV. V was pared by 10 bases and J by 3 bases, with 21 bases between.

Concerning this clonotype: At one boundary the junction diverges from the germline segment, which might be a read error. The rearrangement joins TRBV24-1 to TRBJ2-2; D might be TRBD2 (6 bases). The CDR3 runs 13 residues. The germline V gene has CDR1 KGHDR and CDR2 SFDVKD. CDR3 in amino acids: CATSDIGGGEQFF. The CDR3 nucleotides read TGTGCCACCAGTGATATCGGGGGAGGTGAGCAGTTTTTT.

This clonotype has a count of ten or more. The chain carries TRBV29-1 and TRBJ2-5, with D maybe TRBD2 (7 bases). CDR1 and CDR2 (germline): SQVTM, ANQGSEA. The CDR3 totals 15 residues. Trimming pared 1 base from V and 4 bases from J, leaving 16 bases between. The CDR3 nucleotides are TGCAGCGTTGAAGGCAGAGGGGGGGCGCGAGAGACCCAGTACTTC. Translating gives CSVEGRGGARETQYF.

V is TRBV20-1 and J is TRBJ2-7, with 8 nucleotides matching TRBD1. Germline V lookup: CDR1 DFQATT, CDR2 SNEGSKA (reference sequence). There are 11 residues in the CDR3. V trimming: 1 base; J trimming: 12 bases; junction bases outside the gene matches: 5. The chain's CDR3 is CSARGTGLAYF. The CDR3, as DNA: TGCAGTGCTAGAGGGACAGGGTTGGCGTACTTC.

This clonotype was observed a handful of times. The chain employs TRBV4-1 and TRBJ2-2, with a weak D call TRBD2 (5 bases). This CDR3 region has 16 residues. The V and J ends lost 1 base and 2 bases respectively, with 11 bases between them. Per the germline V gene, CDR1 is MGHRA and CDR2 is YSYEKL. The CDR3 region is CASSQGPSSNTGELFF. DNA of the CDR3: TGCGCCAGCAGCCAAGGCCCTAGCAGTAACACCGGGGAGCTGTTTTTT.